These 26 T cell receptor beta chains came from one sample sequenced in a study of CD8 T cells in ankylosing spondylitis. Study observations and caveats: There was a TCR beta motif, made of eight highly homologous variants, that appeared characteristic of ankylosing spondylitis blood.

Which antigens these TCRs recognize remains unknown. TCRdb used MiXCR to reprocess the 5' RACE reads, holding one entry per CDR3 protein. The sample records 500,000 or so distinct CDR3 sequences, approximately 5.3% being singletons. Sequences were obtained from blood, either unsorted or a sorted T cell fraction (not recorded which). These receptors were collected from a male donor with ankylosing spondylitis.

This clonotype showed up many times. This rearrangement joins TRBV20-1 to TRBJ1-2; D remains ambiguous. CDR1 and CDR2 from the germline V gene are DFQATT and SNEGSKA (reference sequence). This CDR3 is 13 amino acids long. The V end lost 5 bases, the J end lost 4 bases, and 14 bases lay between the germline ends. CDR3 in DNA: TGCAGTGCTCCGTTCGGGGTCGGCTATGGCTACACCTTC. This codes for CSAPFGVGYGYTF.

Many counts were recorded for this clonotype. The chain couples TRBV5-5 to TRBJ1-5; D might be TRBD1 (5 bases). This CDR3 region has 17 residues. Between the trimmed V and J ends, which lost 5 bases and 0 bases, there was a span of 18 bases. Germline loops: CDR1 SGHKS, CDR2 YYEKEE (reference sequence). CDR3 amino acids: CASSYRDEKNSNQPQHF. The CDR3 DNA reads TGTGCCAGCAGTTACCGGGACGAAAAAAATAGCAATCAGCCCCAGCATTTT.

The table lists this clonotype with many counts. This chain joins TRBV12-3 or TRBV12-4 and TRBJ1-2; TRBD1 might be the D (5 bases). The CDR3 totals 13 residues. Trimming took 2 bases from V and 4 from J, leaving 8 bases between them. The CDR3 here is CASSLTGFYGYTF. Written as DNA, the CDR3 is TGTGCCAGCAGTTTAACAGGATTCTATGGCTACACCTTC.

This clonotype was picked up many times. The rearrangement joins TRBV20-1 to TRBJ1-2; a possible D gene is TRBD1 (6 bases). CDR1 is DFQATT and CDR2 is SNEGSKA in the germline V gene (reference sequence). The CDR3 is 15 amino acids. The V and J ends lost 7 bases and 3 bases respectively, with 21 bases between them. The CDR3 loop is CSVSRRIRTDYGYTF. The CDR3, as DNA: TGCAGTGTATCAAGGAGGATCAGGACAGACTATGGCTACACCTTC.

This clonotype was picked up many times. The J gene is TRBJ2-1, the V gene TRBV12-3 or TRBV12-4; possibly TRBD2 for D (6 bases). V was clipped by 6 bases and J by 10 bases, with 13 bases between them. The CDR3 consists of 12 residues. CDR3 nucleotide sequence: TGTGCCAGCAGCCGACTAGGCTGGGAGCAGTTCTTC. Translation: CASSRLGWEQFF.

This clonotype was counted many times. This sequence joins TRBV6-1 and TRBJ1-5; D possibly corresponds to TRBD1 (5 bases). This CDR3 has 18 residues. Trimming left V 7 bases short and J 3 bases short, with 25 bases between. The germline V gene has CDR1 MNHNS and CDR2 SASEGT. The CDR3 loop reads CASIFPERQPEANQPQHF. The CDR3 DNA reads TGTGCCAGCATATTCCCCGAGAGACAGCCAGAGGCCAATCAGCCCCAGCATTTT.

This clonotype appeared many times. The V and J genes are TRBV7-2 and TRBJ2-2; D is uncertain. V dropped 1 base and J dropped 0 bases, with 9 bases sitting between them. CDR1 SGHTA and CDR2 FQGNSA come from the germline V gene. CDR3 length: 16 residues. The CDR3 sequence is CASSLEVTTNTGELFF. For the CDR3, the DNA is TGTGCCAGCAGCTTAGAGGTCACGACGAACACCGGGGAGCTGTTTTTT.

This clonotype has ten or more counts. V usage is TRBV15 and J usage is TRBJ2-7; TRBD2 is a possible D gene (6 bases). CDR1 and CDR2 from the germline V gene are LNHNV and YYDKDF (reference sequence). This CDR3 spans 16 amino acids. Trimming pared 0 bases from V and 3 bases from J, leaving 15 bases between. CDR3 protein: CATSRERAGKIYEQYF. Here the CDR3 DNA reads TGTGCCACCAGCAGAGAAAGAGCGGGTAAAATCTACGAGCAGTACTTC.

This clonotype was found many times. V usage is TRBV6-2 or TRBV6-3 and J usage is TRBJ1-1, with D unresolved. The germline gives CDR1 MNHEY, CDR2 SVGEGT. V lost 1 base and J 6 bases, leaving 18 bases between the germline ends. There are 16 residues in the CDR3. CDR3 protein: CASSYWKGGVVPEAFF. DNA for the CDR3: TGTGCCAGCAGTTACTGGAAGGGTGGGGTGGTCCCTGAAGCTTTCTTT.

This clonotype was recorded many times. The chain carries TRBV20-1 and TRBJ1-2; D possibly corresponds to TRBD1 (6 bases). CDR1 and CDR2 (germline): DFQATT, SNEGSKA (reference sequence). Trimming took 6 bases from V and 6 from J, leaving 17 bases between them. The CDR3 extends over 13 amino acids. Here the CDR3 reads CSADERTDHGYTF. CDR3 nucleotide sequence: TGCAGTGCGGATGAGAGGACAGATCATGGCTACACCTTC.

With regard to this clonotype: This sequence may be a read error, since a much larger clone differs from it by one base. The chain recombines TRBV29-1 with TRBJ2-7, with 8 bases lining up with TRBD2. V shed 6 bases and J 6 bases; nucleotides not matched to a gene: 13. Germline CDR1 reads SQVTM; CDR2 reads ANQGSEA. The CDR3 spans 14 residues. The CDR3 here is CSVGSTSGGCEQYF. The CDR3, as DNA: TGCAGCGTCGGATCGACCAGCGGGGGCTGCGAGCAGTACTTC.

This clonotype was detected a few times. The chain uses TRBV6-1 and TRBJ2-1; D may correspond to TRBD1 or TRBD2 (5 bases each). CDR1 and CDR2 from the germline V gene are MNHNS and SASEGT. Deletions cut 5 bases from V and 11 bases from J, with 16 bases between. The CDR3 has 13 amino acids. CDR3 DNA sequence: TGTGCCAGCAGTCCCCCGGGGCTCTTCCAGCAGTTCTTC. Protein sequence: CASSPPGLFQQFF.

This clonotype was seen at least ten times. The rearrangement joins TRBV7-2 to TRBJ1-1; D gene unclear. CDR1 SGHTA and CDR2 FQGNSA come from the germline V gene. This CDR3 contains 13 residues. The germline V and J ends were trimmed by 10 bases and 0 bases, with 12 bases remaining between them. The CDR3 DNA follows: TGTGCCATCAAACAGAGCCTGAACACTGAAGCTTTCTTT. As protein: CAIKQSLNTEAFF.

As DNA, the CDR3 is TGTGCCAGCAGCCACCGGGACGGACTCGAGAATGAGCAGTTCTTC. It encodes CASSHRDGLENEQFF. V and J are TRBV4-2 and TRBJ2-1; D tentatively reads TRBD1 or TRBD2 (5 bases each). Between the trimmed V and J ends, which lost 3 bases and 7 bases, there was a span of 16 bases. The CDR3 has 15 amino acids. Germline V gives CDR1 LGHNA, CDR2 YNFKEQ.

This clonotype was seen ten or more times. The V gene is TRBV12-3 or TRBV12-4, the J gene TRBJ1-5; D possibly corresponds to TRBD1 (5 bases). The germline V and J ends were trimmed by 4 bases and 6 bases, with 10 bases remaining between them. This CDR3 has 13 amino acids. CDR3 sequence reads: CASSSGSVQPQHF. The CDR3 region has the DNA TGTGCCAGCAGTTCAGGGTCTGTTCAGCCCCAGCATTTT.

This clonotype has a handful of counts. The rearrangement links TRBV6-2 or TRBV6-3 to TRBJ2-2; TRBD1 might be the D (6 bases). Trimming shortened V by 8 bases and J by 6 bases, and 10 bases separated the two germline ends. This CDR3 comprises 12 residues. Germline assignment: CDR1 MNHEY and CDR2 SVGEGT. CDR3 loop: CASGTIPGELFF. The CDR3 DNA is TGTGCCAGCGGGACAATACCCGGGGAGCTGTTTTTT.

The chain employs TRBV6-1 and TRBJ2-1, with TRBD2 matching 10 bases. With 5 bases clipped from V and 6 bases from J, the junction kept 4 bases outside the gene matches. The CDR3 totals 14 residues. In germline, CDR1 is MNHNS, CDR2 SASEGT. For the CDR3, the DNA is TGTGCCAGCAGTAGAAGCGGGAGGGCCAATGAGCAGTTCTTC. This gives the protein CASSRSGRANEQFF.

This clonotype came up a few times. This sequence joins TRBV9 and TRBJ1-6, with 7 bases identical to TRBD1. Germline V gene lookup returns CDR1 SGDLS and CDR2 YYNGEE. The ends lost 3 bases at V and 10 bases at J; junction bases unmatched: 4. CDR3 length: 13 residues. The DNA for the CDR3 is TGTGCCAGCAGCGATATACAGGGGTCACCCCTCCACTTT. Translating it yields CASSDIQGSPLHF.

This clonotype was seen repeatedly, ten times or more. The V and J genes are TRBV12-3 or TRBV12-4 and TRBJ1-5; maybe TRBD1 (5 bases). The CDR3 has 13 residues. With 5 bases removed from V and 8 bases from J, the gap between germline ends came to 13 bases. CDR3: CASSADNSKPQHF. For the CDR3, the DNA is TGTGCCAGCAGTGCGGACAATTCTAAGCCCCAGCATTTT.

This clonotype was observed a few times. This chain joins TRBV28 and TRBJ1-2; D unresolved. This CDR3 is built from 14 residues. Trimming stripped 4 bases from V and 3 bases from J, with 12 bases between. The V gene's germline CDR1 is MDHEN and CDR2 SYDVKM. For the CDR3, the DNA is TGTGCCAGCAGTTCCGGGCCGTCGTACTATGGCTACACCTTC. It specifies CASSSGPSYYGYTF.

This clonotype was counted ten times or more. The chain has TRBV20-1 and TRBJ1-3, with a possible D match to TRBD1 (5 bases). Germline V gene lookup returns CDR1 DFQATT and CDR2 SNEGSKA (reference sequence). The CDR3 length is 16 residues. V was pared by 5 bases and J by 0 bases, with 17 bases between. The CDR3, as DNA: TGCAGTGCTTCTACCCCCCGGGGCCGCTCTGGAAACACCATATATTTT. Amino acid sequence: CSASTPRGRSGNTIYF.

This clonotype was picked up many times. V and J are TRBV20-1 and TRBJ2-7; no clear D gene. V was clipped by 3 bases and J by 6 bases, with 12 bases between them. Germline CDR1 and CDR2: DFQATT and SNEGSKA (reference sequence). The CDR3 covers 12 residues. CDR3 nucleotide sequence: TGCAGTGCTAGGGCGCCTCGGGCCGAGCAGTACTTC. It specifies CSARAPRAEQYF.

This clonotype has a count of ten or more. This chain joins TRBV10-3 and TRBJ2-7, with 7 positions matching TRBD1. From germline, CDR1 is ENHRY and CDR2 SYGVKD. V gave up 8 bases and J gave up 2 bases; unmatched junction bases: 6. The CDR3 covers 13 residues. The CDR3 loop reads CAIAFGTAYEQYF. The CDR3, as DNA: TGTGCCATCGCCTTCGGGACAGCCTACGAGCAGTACTTC.

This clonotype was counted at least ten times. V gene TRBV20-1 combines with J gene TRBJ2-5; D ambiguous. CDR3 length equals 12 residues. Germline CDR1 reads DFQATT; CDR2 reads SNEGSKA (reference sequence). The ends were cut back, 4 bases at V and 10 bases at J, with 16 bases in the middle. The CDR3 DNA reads TGCAGTGCTAACGAGTACGGCGCATACCAGTACTTC. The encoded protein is CSANEYGAYQYF.

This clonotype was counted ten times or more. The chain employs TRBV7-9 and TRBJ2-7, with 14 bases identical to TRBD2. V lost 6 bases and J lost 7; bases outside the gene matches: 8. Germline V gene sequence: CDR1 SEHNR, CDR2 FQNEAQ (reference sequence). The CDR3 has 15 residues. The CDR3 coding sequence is TGTGCCAGCAGAACCGGGACTAGCGGGAGCAGTGAGCAGTACTTC. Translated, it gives CASRTGTSGSSEQYF.

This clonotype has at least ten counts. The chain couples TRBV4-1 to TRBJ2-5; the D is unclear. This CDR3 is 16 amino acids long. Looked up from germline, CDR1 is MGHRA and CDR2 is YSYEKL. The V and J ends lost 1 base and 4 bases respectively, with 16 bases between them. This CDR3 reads CASSQGSRLSLETQYF. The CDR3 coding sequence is TGCGCCAGCAGCCAAGGTTCGAGGTTAAGCTTAGAGACCCAGTACTTC.